This T cell receptor beta chain originates from a study of blood T cell repertoires in COVID-19. Study in general: The cDNA or gDNA used as material had been derived from T cells, B-cell-depleted T cells, or PBMCs.

Donors were grouped by their self-reported clinical history. The protocol was immunoSEQ multiplex PCR, while the TCRdb copy is restricted to in-frame clones and leaves out a portion. The sample shows 150,000 or so clones, approximately 80% of them seen only once. Specimen: PBMCs or T cells enriched from blood (not recorded which). This sequence originates from a woman aged 60-70 years who had recovered from COVID-19.

The CDR3 protein is CASSFYRDRAQPQHF. The CDR3 DNA is TGTGCCAGCAGTTTCTACCGGGACAGGGCCCAGCCCCAGCATTTT. V gene TRBV27 combines with J gene TRBJ1-5; 9 nucleotides line up with TRBD1. With 3 bases clipped from V and 7 bases from J, the junction kept 7 bases outside the gene matches. The CDR3 consists of 15 residues. Germline CDR1 is MNHEY and CDR2 is SMNVEV (reference sequence).